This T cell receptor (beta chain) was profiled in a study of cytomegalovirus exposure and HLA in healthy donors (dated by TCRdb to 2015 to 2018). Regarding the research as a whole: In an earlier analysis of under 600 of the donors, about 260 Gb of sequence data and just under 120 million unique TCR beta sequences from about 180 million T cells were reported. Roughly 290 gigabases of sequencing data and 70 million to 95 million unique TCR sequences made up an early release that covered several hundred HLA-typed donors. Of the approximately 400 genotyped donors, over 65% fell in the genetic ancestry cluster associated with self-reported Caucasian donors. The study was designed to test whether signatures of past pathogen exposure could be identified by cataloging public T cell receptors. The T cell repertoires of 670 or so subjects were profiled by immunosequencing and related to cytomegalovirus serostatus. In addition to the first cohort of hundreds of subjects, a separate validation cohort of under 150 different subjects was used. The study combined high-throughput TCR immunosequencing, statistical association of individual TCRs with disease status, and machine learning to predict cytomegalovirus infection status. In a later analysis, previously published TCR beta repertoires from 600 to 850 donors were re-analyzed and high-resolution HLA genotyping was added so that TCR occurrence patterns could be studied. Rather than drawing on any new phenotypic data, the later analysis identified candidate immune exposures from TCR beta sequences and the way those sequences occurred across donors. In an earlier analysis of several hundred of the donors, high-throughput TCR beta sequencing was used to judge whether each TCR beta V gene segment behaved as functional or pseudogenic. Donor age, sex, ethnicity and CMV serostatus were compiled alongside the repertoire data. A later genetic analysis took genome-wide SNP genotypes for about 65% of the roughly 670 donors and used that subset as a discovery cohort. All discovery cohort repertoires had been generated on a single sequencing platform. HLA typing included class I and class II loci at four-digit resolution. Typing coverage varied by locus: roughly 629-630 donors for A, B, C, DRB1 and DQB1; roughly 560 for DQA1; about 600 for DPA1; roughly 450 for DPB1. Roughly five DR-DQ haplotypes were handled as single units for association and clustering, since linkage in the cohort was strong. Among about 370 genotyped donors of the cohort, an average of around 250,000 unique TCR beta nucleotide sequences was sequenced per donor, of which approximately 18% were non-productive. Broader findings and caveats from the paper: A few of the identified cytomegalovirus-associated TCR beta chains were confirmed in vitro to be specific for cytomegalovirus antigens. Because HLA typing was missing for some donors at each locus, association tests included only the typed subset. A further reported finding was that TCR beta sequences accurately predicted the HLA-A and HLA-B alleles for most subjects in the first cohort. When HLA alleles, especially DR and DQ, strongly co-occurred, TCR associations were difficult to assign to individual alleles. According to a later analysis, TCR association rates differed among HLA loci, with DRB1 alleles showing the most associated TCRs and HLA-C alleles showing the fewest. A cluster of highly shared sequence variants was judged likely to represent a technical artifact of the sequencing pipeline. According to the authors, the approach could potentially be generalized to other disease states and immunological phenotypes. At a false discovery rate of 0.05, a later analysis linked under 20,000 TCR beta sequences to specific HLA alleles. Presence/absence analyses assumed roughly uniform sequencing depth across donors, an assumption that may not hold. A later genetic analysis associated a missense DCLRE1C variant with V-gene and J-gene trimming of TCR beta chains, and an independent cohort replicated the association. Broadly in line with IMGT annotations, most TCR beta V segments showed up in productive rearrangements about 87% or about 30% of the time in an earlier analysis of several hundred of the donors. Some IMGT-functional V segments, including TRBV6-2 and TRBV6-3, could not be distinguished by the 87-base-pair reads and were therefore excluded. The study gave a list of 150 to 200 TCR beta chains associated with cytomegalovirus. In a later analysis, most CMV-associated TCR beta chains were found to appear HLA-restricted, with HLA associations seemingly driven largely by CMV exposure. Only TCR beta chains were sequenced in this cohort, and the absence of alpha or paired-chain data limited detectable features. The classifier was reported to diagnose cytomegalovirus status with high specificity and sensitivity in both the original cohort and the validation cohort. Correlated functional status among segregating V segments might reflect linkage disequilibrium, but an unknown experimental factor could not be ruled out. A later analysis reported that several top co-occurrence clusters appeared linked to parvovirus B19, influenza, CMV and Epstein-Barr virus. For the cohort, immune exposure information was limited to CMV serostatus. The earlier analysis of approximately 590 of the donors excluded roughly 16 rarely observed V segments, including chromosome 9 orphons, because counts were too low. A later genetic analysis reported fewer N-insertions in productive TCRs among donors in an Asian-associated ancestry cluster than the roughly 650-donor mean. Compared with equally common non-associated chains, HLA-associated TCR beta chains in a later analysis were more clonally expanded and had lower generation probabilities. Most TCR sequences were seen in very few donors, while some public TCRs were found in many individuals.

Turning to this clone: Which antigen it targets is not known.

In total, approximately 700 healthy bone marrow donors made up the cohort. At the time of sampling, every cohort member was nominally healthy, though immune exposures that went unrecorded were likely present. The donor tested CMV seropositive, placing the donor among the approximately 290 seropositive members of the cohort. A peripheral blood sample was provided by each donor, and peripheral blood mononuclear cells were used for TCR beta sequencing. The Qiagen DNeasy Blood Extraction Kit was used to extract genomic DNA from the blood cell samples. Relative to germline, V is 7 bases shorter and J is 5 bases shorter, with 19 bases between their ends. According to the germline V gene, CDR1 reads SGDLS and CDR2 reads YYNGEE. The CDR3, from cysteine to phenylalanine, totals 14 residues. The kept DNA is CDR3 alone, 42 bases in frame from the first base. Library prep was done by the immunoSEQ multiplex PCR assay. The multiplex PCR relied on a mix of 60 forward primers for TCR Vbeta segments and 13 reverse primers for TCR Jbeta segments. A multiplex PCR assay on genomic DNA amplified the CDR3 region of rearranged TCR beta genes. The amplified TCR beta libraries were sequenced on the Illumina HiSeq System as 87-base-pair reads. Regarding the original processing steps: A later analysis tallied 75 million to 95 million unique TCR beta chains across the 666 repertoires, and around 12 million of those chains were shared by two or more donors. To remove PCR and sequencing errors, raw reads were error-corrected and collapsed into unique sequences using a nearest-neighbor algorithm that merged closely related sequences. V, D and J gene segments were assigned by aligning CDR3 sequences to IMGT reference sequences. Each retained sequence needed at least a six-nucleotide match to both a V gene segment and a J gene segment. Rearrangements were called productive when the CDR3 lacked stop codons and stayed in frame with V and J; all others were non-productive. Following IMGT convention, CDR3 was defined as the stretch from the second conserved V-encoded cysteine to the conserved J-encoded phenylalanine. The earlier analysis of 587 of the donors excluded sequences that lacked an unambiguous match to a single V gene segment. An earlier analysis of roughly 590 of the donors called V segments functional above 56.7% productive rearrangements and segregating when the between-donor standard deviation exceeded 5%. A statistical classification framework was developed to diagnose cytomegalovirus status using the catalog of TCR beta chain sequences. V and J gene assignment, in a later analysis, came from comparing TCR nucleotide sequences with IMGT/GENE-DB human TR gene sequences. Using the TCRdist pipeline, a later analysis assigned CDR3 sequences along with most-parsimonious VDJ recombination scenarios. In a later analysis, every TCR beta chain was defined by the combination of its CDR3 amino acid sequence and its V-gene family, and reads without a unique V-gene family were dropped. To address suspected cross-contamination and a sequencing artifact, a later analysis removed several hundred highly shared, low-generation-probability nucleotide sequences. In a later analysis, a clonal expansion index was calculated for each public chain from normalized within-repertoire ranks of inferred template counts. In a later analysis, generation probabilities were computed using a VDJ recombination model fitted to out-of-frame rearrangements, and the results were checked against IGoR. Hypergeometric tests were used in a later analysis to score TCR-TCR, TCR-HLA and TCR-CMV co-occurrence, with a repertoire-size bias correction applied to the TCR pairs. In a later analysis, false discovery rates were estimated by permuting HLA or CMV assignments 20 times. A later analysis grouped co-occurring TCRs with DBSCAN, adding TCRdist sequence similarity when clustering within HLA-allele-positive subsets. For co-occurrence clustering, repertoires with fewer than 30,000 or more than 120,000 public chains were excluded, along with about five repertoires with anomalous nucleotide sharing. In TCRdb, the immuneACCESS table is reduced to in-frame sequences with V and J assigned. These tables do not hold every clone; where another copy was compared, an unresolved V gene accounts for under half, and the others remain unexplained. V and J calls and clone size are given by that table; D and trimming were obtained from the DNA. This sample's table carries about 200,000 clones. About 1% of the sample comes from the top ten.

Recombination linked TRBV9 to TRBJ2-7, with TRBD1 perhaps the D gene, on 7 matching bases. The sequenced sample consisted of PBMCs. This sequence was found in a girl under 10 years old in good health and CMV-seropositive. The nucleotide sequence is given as TGTGCCAGCTCCCGGGGGAGACAGGGCCACGAGCAGTACTTC. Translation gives CASSRGRQGHEQYF.